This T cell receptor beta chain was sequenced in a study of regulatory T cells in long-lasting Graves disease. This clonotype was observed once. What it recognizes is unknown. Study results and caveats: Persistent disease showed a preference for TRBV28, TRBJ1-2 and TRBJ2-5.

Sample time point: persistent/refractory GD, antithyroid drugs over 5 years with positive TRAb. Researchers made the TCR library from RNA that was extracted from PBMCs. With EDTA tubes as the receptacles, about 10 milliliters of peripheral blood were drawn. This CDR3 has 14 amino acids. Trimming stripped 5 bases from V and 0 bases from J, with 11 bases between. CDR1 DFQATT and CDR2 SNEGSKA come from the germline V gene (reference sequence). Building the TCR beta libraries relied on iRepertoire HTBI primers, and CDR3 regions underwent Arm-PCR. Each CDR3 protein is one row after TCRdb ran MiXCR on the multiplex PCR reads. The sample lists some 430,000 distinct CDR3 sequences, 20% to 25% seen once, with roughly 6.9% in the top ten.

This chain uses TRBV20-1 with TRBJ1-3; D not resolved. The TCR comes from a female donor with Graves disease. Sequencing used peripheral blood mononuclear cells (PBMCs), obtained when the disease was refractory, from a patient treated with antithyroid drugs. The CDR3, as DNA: TGCAGTGCTGGTCTCGGATCCTCTGGAAACACCATATATTTT. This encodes CSAGLGSSGNTIYF.